These 14 T cell receptor beta chains were all obtained from the same sample, sequenced in a study of T cell repertoires and HLA-DP antigens. What these receptors recognize is not known. TCRdb's table, derived via immunoSEQ multiplex PCR, lists solely in-frame clones and lacks some. The sample has around 110,000 clones, about 91% seen once. What was sequenced was CD4+ T cells from PBMCs. The receptors were sampled from a woman under 30 in good health and CMV-seronegative.

This clone has a handful of counts. The chain employs TRBV7-2 and TRBJ1-4; D might be TRBD1 (5 bases). Germline V lookup: CDR1 SGHTA, CDR2 FQGNSA. V lost 4 bases and J lost 2, with 11 bases in between. The CDR3 consists of 15 residues. In DNA form, the CDR3 reads TGTGCCAGCAGCTCCGGGGGTAGGACTAATGAAAAACTGTTTTTT. This codes for CASSSGGRTNEKLFF.

This chain connects TRBV7-9 to TRBJ2-2; D remains unclear. The CDR3 runs to 15 residues. Germline assignment: CDR1 SEHNR and CDR2 FQNEAQ (reference sequence). Trimming left V 0 bases short and J 2 bases short, with 7 bases between. The CDR3 spells CASSLAGPNTGELFF. For the CDR3, the DNA is TGTGCCAGCAGCTTAGCAGGACCCAACACCGGGGAGCTGTTTTTT.

This rearrangement joins TRBV6-5 to TRBJ1-1; D uncertain. The CDR3 loop spans 15 amino acids. Germline V gene sequence: CDR1 MNHEY, CDR2 SVGAGI. Trimming stripped 10 bases from V and 0 bases from J, with 18 bases between. The CDR3 here is CATRARGNMNTEAFF. The DNA for the CDR3 is TGTGCCACCAGAGCACGTGGCAACATGAACACTGAAGCTTTCTTT.

V and J are TRBV5-6 and TRBJ2-7; TRBD1 matches at 10 bases. Germline values: CDR1 SGHDT, CDR2 YYEEEE. V lost 2 bases, J lost 2 bases, and 1 base stayed unmatched. This CDR3 comprises 14 residues. CDR3 sequence reads: CASSLGQGAYEQYV. CDR3 nucleotide sequence: TGTGCCAGCAGCTTAGGACAGGGGGCCTACGAGCAGTACGTC.

The V and J genes are TRBV19 and TRBJ2-5; TRBD2 matches at 8 bases. Trimming at V came to 2 bases and at J to 1 base, leaving 6 bases not matched to a gene. The CDR3 sequence is 16 residues long. CDR1 LNHDA and CDR2 SQIVND come from the germline V gene (reference sequence). The CDR3 region has the DNA TGTGCCAGTAGTATATCTTTCGGGAGGGCCCAAGAGACCCAGTACTTC. This encodes CASSISFGRAQETQYF.

The count of this clone is one. The genes are TRBV5-6 and TRBJ2-3; D is unresolved. This CDR3 has 16 residues. The V end lost 0 bases, the J end lost 0 bases, and 11 bases lay between the germline ends. Germline V gene data show CDR1 as SGHDT and CDR2 as YYEEEE. This CDR3 reads CASSLVVGESTDTQYF. CDR3 coding DNA: TGTGCCAGCAGCTTGGTGGTCGGTGAAAGCACAGATACGCAGTATTTT. Supplemented by reference TRBV5-6 and TRBJ2-3, the full variable domain reads DAGVTQSPTHLIKTRGQQVTLRCSPKSGHDTVSWYQQALGQGPQFIFQYYEEEERQRGNFPDRFSGHQFPNYSSELNVNALLLGDSALYLCASSLVVGESTDTQYFGPGTRLTVL.

The chain carries TRBV5-6 and TRBJ1-1, with TRBD1 identical over 8 bases. CDR1 is SGHDT, CDR2 YYEEEE, per germline. This CDR3 has 15 residues. V lost 5 bases, J lost 0 bases, and 6 bases stayed unmatched. CDR3 amino acids: CASRRTGYMNTEAFF. CDR3 DNA sequence: TGTGCCAGCAGGCGGACAGGGTACATGAACACTGAAGCTTTCTTT.

The chain is built from TRBV7-2 and TRBJ1-1, with no clear D. This CDR3 comprises 13 residues. V lost 4 bases to trimming and J lost 6 bases, with 12 bases between them. Germline lookup yields CDR1 SGHTA and CDR2 FQGNSA. CDR3: CASSSTQISEAFF. The CDR3 region has the DNA TGTGCCAGCAGCTCCACCCAGATCTCTGAAGCTTTCTTT.

The chain joins TRBV6-5 to TRBJ2-5, with 7 bases that match TRBD1. The J segment lost 9 bases and the V segment lost 2 bases, leaving 12 bases of the junction unmatched. In germline, CDR1 is MNHEY, CDR2 SVGAGI. The length of the CDR3 is 15 residues. The CDR3 region is CASSYPSGGTGAQYF. The CDR3 nucleotides read TGTGCCAGCAGTTACCCAAGTGGGGGTACAGGGGCCCAGTACTTC.

This clone was counted a single time. The genes are TRBV11-2 and TRBJ2-5; TRBD1 might be the D (6 bases). In germline, CDR1 is SGHAT, CDR2 FQNNGV. Trimming shortened V by 5 bases and J by 11 bases, and 21 bases separated the two germline ends. This CDR3 has 14 amino acids. The CDR3 nucleotides are TGTGCCAGCAGCATGGGACCTGGGGGCACCCTACAGTACTTC. This gives the protein CASSMGPGGTLQYF.

Here the CDR3 reads CASSRSETQYF. In DNA, the CDR3 is TGTGCCAGCAGCCGCAGCGAGACCCAGTACTTC. The chain employs TRBV7-2 and TRBJ2-5; D gene uncertain. Trimming shortened V by 5 bases and J by 5 bases, and 6 bases separated the two germline ends. Germline lookup yields CDR1 SGHTA and CDR2 FQGNSA. CDR3 length equals 11 residues.

Of note for this clone: The sample contains more than one DNA sequence encoding this CDR3. The V call is TRBV2, the J call TRBJ2-3; D is perhaps TRBD2 (6 bases). The CDR3 runs 14 residues. Germline lookup yields CDR1 SNHLY and CDR2 FYNNEI. The V end was cut by 2 bases, the J end by 4 bases, with 10 bases between. The DNA of the CDR3 is TGTGCCAGCAGTGAACGGAGGGGCGCAGATACGCAGTATTTT. Its protein is CASSERRGADTQYF.

The chain joins TRBV5-1 to TRBJ2-5, with 12 bases aligning to TRBD2. The CDR3 loop spans 14 amino acids. Germline-derived CDR1 and CDR2 are SGHRS and YFSETQ. The J segment lost 3 bases and the V segment lost 4 bases, leaving 1 base of the junction unmatched. CDR3 sequence: CASSRTSGEETQYF. For the CDR3, the DNA is TGCGCCAGCAGCCGGACTAGCGGGGAAGAGACCCAGTACTTC. Full variable domain (missing parts from reference TRBV5-1 and TRBJ2-5): KAGVTQTPRYLIKTRGQQVTLSCSPISGHRSVSWYQQTPGQGLQFLFEYFSETQRNKGNFPGRFSGRQFSNSRSEMNVSTLELGDSALYLCASSRTSGEETQYFGPGTRLLVL.

This chain's CDR3 is CASSSGGAGGGTDTQYF. The CDR3 DNA follows: TGCGCCAGCAGCTCGGGAGGCGCGGGCGGTGGCACAGATACGCAGTATTTT. The rearrangement uses TRBV5-1 and TRBJ2-3; 7 nucleotides match TRBD2. The CDR3 covers 17 residues. V lost 3 bases to trimming and J lost 1 base; unmatched junction nucleotides: 11. From germline, CDR1 is SGHRS and CDR2 YFSETQ. Variable domain in full (rest from reference TRBV5-1 and TRBJ2-3): KAGVTQTPRYLIKTRGQQVTLSCSPISGHRSVSWYQQTPGQGLQFLFEYFSETQRNKGNFPGRFSGRQFSNSRSEMNVSTLELGDSALYLCASSSGGAGGGTDTQYFGPGTRLTVL.